These T cell receptor beta chains were read from a single sample in a study of T cells in Graves' hyperthyroidism and ophthalmopathy. TCRdb fed the multiplex PCR reads into MiXCR, producing one record per CDR3 protein. The data hold around 600,000 distinct CDR3 sequences, with 15% to 18% observed a single time. The material sequenced was blood. The receptors derive from a woman in her twenties or thirties with Graves' hyperthyroidism. Each CDR3 is given with its conserved first and last residue. D genes are given only for firm matches. Only part of the rows carry a size: once, few, many, or a class if the clone is expanded.

clone_size	v_call	j_call	d_call	cdr3_aa	cdr3_nt
few	TRBV4-1	TRBJ2-2	.	CASSWGDHTGELFF	TGCGCCAGCAGCTGGGGAGATCACACCGGGGAGCTGTTTTTT
few	TRBV18	TRBJ1-6	.	CASSPPAAGDNSPLHF	TGTGCCAGCTCACCACCTGCGGCAGGGGATAATTCACCCCTCCACTTT
many	TRBV12-3/TRBV12-4	TRBJ1-3	.	CASSLSGLSGNTIYF	TGTGCCAGCAGTTTGTCAGGCCTCTCTGGAAACACCATATATTTT
many	TRBV6-2/TRBV6-3	TRBJ2-7	.	CASSYGADTPGYEQYF	TGTGCCAGCAGTTACGGTGCGGACACACCGGGCTACGAGCAGTACTTC
many	TRBV6-2/TRBV6-3	TRBJ2-2	.	CASSYEGSGELFF	TGTGCCAGCAGTTACGAGGGCTCCGGGGAGCTGTTTTTT
.	TRBV19	TRBJ2-1	.	CASCQNTGSSYNEQFF	TGTGCCAGTTGTCAAAACACAGGGTCTTCCTACAATGAGCAGTTCTTC
many	TRBV3-1	TRBJ2-3	.	CASSQAGNRGTDTQYF	TGTGCCAGCAGCCAAGCGGGGAACAGGGGCACAGATACGCAGTATTTT
many	TRBV4-1	TRBJ2-7	TRBD2	CASSRDTSGSSYEQYF	TGCGCCAGCAGCCGCGATACTAGCGGCAGCTCCTACGAGCAGTACTTC
many	TRBV20-1	TRBJ1-4	.	CSARDPKGAEKLFF	TGCAGTGCTAGAGATCCTAAAGGGGCTGAAAAACTGTTTTTT
many	TRBV24-1	TRBJ2-1	TRBD2	CATSPGLGGRYNEQFF	TGTGCCACCAGCCCAGGCCTTGGCGGGAGGTACAATGAGCAGTTCTTC
few	TRBV9	TRBJ2-1	TRBD2	CASSVELAEYNEQFF	TGTGCCAGCAGCGTAGAACTAGCGGAGTACAATGAGCAGTTCTTC
many	TRBV6-1	TRBJ1-2	.	CASSPAIHPSNYGYTF	TGTGCCAGCTCGCCGGCTATCCATCCGTCTAACTATGGCTACACCTTC
many	TRBV6-1	TRBJ2-7	.	CASKGPTGEQYF	TGTGCCAGCAAAGGGCCCACGGGGGAGCAGTACTTC
many	TRBV12-3/TRBV12-4	TRBJ2-4	.	CASSLTGSAKNIQYF	TGTGCCAGCAGTTTAACGGGCTCAGCCAAAAACATTCAGTACTTC
many	TRBV7-9	TRBJ1-2	.	CASSPDGFNYGYTF	TGTGCCAGCAGCCCGGACGGATTCAACTATGGCTACACCTTC
.	TRBV6-5	TRBJ2-7	TRBD2	CASSYDRLAGALEQYF	TGTGCCAGCAGTTACGACCGACTAGCGGGAGCCCTCGAGCAGTACTTC
.	TRBV6-2/TRBV6-3	TRBJ2-1	.	CASTLIRGNEQFF	TGTGCCAGCACCCTGATACGCGGCAATGAGCAGTTCTTC
many	TRBV12-3/TRBV12-4	TRBJ2-1	TRBD2	CASMLAGYNEQFF	TGTGCCAGCATGTTAGCGGGGTACAATGAGCAGTTCTTC
.	TRBV28	TRBJ1-1	.	CASSFLTGTEAFF	TGTGCCAGCAGTTTTTTGACAGGCACTGAAGCTTTCTTT
many	TRBV12-3/TRBV12-4	TRBJ2-7	TRBD1	CASTHGDRDYEQYF	TGTGCCAGCACCCACGGGGACAGGGACTACGAGCAGTACTTC
many	TRBV11-3	TRBJ2-4	.	CASSLGYGRGDIQYF	TGTGCCAGCAGCTTAGGTTACGGCAGGGGGGACATTCAGTACTTC
once	TRBV6-1	TRBJ2-2	.	CASSELAGELFF	TGTGCCAGCAGTGAACTTGCCGGGGAGCTGTTTTTT
many	TRBV20-1	TRBJ2-7	.	CSAAGSKAAYEQYF	TGCAGTGCCGCAGGGAGTAAGGCGGCCTACGAGCAGTACTTC
.	TRBV29-1	TRBJ2-1	.	CSVEDVPESEFF	TGCAGCGTTGAAGATGTCCCGGAATCCGAGTTCTTC
many	TRBV27	TRBJ2-7	TRBD2	CASSPGLAGEGIYEQYF	TGTGCCAGCAGTCCCGGACTAGCGGGAGAGGGAATCTACGAGCAGTACTTC
once	TRBV19	TRBJ1-5	.	CASSRAHSNQPQHF	TGTGCCAGTAGTAGGGCACATAGCAATCAGCCCCAGCATTTT